This T cell receptor beta chain is from a study of tumor-infiltrating lymphocytes in primary liver carcinoma. In the study overall: With diameters of about 4.2 to 10 cm, tumors were stage T1-T3 N0M0.

Unsorted bulk tissue, roughly 20-33 mg of it, served as the source for co-extraction of RNA and DNA. The J segment lost 3 bases and the V segment lost 0 bases, leaving 5 bases of the junction unmatched. The CDR3 is 16 amino acids. Germline assignment: CDR1 LGHNA and CDR2 YSLEER. With a constant-region primer, TCR beta cDNA was made from approximately 500 ng of total RNA. Investigators got TCR beta libraries out of three nested multiplex PCR rounds, done with slightly modified ARM-PCR. The two initial PCR rounds, nine to eleven cycles each, used TRBV1-TRBV30 forward and C-beta reverse primers. TCRdb reanalysed the multiplex PCR reads using MiXCR and keeps one entry per CDR3 protein. The sample carries tens of thousands of distinct CDR3 sequences, about two thirds recorded once.

The chain uses TRBV4-3 and TRBJ2-3, with 8 positions matching TRBD2. Sequencing input: liver tumor tissue from sampling region 2. The subset here: tumor region T2, inferior pole. This sequence originates from a man aged 35 to 55 with primary liver carcinoma and hepatitis B virus infection. This chain's CDR3 is CASSQEVAGRTDTQYF. The DNA for the CDR3 is TGCGCCAGCAGCCAAGAAGTAGCGGGAAGGACAGATACGCAGTATTTT.